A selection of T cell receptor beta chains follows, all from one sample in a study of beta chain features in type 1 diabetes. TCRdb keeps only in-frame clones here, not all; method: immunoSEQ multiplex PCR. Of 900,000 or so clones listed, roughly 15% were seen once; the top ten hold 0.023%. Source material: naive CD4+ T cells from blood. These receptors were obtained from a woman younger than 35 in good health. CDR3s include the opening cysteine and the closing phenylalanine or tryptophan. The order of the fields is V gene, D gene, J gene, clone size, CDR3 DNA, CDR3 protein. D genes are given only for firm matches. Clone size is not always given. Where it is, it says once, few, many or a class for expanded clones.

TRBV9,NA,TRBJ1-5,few,TGTGCCAGCAGCGAATATAGCAATCAGCCCCAGCATTTT,CASSEYSNQPQHF
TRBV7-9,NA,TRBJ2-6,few,TGTGCCAGCAGCCCAAACAGGGTTGGGGCCAACGTCCTGACTTTC,CASSPNRVGANVLTF
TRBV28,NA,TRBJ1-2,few,TGTGCCAGCAGTTCGGGGAATCCAAACTATGGCTACACCTTC,CASSSGNPNYGYTF
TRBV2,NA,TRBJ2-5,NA,TGTGCCAGCTTCGAACAGGGACAAGAGACCCAGTACTTC,CASFEQGQETQYF
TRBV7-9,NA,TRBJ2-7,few,TGTGCCAGCAGCTTAGAGGGGGTTGCCGAGCAGTACTTC,CASSLEGVAEQYF
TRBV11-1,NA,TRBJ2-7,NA,TGTGCCAGCAGCCACGGGGCGGGCGAGCAGTACTTC,CASSHGAGEQYF
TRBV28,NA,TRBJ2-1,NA,TGTGCCAGCAGTTTGTGGGGGAATGAGCAGTTCTTC,CASSLWGNEQFF
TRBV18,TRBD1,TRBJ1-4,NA,TGTGCCAGCTCACCCCAGGGACAGGGAAGAGAAAAACTGTTTTTT,CASSPQGQGREKLFF
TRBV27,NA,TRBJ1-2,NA,TGTGCCAGCAGCCCCCTGGCGGGGGTCAACTATGGCTACACCTTC,CASSPLAGVNYGYTF
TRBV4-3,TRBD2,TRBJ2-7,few,TGCGCCAGCAGCCAAGTGCCGGGACTAGCGGGAGATTTTAGCTACGAGCAGTACTTC,CASSQVPGLAGDFSYEQYF
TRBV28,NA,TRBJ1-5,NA,TGTGCCAGCAGCCCCGGACAGAATCAGCCCCAGCATTTT,CASSPGQNQPQHF
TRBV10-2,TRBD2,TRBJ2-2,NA,TGCGCCAGCAGTGATGCCGGACTAGCGGGAGTGGAAACCGGGGAGCTGTTTTTT,CASSDAGLAGVETGELFF
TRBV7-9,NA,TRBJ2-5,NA,TGTGCCAGCAGCTTTACGGAGACCCAGTACTTC,CASSFTETQYF
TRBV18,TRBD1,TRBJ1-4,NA,TGTGCCAGCTCACCGTTTACAGGGGTCGGTGAAAAACTGTTTTTT,CASSPFTGVGEKLFF
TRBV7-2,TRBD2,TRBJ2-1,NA,TGTGCCAGCAGCTTAGTGGTAGCGGGAGTGGGTGAGCAGTTCTTC,CASSLVVAGVGEQFF
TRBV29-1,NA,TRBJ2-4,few,TGCAGCGTTGGGGTAGGGGATCGGAACATTCAGTACTTC,CSVGVGDRNIQYF
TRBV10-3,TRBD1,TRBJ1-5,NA,TGTGCCATCAGTGAAGGGCGGCAGGGGGGCAATCAGCCCCAGCATTTT,CAISEGRQGGNQPQHF
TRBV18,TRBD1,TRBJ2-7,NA,TGTGCCAGCTCACCCAGGGACAGGGTCTACGAGCAGTACTTC,CASSPRDRVYEQYF
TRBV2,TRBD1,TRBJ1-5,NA,TGTGCCAGCAGGCCCCGGGACAGGGAGAATCAGCCCCAGCATTTT,CASRPRDRENQPQHF
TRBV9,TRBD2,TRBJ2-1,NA,TGTGCCAGCAGCGGCCTACTAGCGGGAGGGCGGGATGAGCAGTTCTTC,CASSGLLAGGRDEQFF
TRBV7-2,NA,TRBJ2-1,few,TGTGCCAGCAGCTTCACTACCAGCTCCTACAATGAGCAGTTCTTC,CASSFTTSSYNEQFF
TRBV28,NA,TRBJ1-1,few,TGTGCCAGCAGGGGACAAGTCCTTGTGAACACTGAAGCTTTCTTT,CASRGQVLVNTEAFF
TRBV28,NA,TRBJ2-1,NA,TGTGCCAGCAGTAGTAGAGGCAATGAGCAGTTCTTC,CASSSRGNEQFF
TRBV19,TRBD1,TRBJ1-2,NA,TGTGCCAGTAGTTACAGGGGAGCTAACTATGGCTACACCTTC,CASSYRGANYGYTF
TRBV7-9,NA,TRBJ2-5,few,TGTGCCAGCAGCTTAGAACGCCAGCAAGAGACCCAGTACTTC,CASSLERQQETQYF
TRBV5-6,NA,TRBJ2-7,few,TGTGCCAGCAGCTCAACAGGCTACGAGCAGTACTTC,CASSSTGYEQYF
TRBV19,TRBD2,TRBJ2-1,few,TGTGCCAGTAGTATAGGACTAGCGGGGGCGGGTGAGCAGTTCTTC,CASSIGLAGAGEQFF
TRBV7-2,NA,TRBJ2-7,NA,TGTGCCAGCAGCTTATCAGGGTCAGGGCAGTACTTC,CASSLSGSGQYF
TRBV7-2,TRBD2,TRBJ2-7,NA,TGTGCCAGCAGCTTATCGTCTAGCGGGATGCAGTACTTC,CASSLSSSGMQYF
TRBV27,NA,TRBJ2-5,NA,TGTGCCAGCAGTAAGGGGGGAGAGACCCAGTACTTC,CASSKGGETQYF
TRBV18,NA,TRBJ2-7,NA,TGTGCCAGCTCACGGAGTACGACATACGCCTACGAGCAGTACTTC,CASSRSTTYAYEQYF
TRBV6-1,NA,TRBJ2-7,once,TGTGCCAGCAGTGTACAGGGCCCCCTCACGTCCGAGCAGTACTTC,CASSVQGPLTSEQYF
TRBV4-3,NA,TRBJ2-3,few,TGCGCCAGCAGCCAAGAGTCCCCTATGACGGGGGCTACAGATACGCAGTATTTT,CASSQESPMTGATDTQYF
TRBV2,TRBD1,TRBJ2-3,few,TGTGCCAGCAGTCAAGAGACAGGGGACACAGATACGCAGTATTTT,CASSQETGDTDTQYF
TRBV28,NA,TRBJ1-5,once,TGTGCCAGCAGAACCGGGGAGAGCAATCAGCCCCAGCATTTT,CASRTGESNQPQHF
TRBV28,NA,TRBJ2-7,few,TGTGCCAGCAGTTTAGGTCGCGACGAGCAGTACTTC,CASSLGRDEQYF
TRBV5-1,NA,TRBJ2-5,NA,TGCGCCAGCAGCCTTCCCCAAGAGACCCAGTACTTC,CASSLPQETQYF
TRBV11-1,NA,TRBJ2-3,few,TGTGCCAGCAGCTTAGAGCCGACAGATACGCAGTATTTT,CASSLEPTDTQYF
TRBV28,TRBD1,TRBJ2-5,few,TGTGCCAGCAGTCCCCGACAGGGGCCAGAGACCCAGTACTTC,CASSPRQGPETQYF
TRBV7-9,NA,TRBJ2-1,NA,TGTGCCAGCAGCCCTCCCGGGACCGGCGGGTTCTTC,CASSPPGTGGFF
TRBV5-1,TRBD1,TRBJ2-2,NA,TGCGCCAGCAGAAAGGGACAGACGAACACCGGGGAGCTGTTTTTT,CASRKGQTNTGELFF
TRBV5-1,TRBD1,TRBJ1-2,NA,TGCGCCAGCAGCCCACAGGGGGCAGACTATGGCTACACCTTC,CASSPQGADYGYTF
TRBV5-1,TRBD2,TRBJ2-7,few,TGCGCCAGCAGCTCTTCTAGCGGGAGGCGAGAGCAGTACTTC,CASSSSSGRREQYF
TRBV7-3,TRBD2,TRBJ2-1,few,TGTGCCAGCAGCCCGAGCGGGATAGCGAATGAGCAGTTCTTC,CASSPSGIANEQFF
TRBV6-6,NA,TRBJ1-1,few,TGTGCCACCAGCAATGGTGAGAACACTGAAGCTTTCTTT,CATSNGENTEAFF
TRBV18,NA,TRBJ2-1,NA,TGTGCCAGCTCACGGGGGACAAGGGTGAGTGAGCAGTTCTTC,CASSRGTRVSEQFF
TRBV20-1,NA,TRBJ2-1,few,TGCAGTGCCAGGGACAATGAGCAGTTCTTC,CSARDNEQFF
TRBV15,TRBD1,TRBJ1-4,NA,TGTGCCACCAGCAGGATTCAGGGGGCGCATGAAAAACTGTTTTTT,CATSRIQGAHEKLFF
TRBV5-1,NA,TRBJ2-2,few,TGCGCCAGCAGCCCTGCCGTGAACACCGGGGAGCTGTTTTTT,CASSPAVNTGELFF
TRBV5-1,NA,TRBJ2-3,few,TGCGCCAGCAGCTTGGCTCGGCAGGGCGCAGATACGCAGTATTTT,CASSLARQGADTQYF
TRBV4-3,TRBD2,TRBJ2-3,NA,TGCGCCAGCAGCCAAAACCCCCCGACTAGCGGGAATGTAGATACGCAGTATTTT,CASSQNPPTSGNVDTQYF
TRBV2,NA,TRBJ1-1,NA,TGTGCCAGCAGTGAACTCTGGGGGGCAACTGAAGCTTTCTTT,CASSELWGATEAFF
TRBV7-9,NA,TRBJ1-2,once,TGTGCCAGCAGCTGGTCCGAAACTGGCTACACCTTC,CASSWSETGYTF
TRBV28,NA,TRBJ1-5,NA,TGTGCCAGCAGCCCCCCGGAGGATGGGACACCAAAAGATTATAGCAATCAGCCCCAGCATTTT,CASSPPEDGTPKDYSNQPQHF
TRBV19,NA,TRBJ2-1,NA,TGTGCCAGTAGTATAGCGAGGACGACAAACAATGAGCAGTTCTTC,CASSIARTTNNEQFF
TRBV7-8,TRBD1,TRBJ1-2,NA,TGTGCCAGCAGCTTCGGACAGGGGCCCTATGGCTACACCTTC,CASSFGQGPYGYTF